The entry below gives a single TCR beta chain sequence along with its context. The specificity of this receptor is unknown. No much larger clone is present one base from it, and per-base qualities are unavailable. This sample was taken from a study of beta chain features in type 1 diabetes (dated by TCRdb to 2017 to 2018). At the level of the whole study: Patients and healthy donors did not differ in mean age, gender distribution, total cell number or subset yield. Whereas all 28 donors provided naive and central memory subsets, regulatory and stem cell-like memory subsets were isolated from just 8 patients and roughly eight healthy donors. A total of about 110 million sorted cells were examined across all samples, and the number of cells per subset was strongly correlated with RNA yield. The study compared the TCRB repertoires of sorted circulating CD4+ T cell subsets in recently diagnosed type 1 diabetes patients with those in matched healthy donors.

The CDR3 spans 11 residues, from the cysteine through the phenylalanine. Just the 33-base CDR3 DNA is kept, in frame starting at base 1. The CDR1 and CDR2 encoded by the germline V gene are SGHDN and FVKESK. Trimming at the junction amounts to 0 bases on V and 6 bases on J, and the germline ends lie 3 bases apart. The entire isolated RNA was reverse transcribed using the High Capacity cDNA Reverse Transcription Kit, and thus expressed TCRB transcripts were sequenced. Naive, central memory and regulatory T cell samples underwent deep immunoSEQ sequencing, averaging roughly 3.5 million total reads per sample. Sorted cells were lysed in RLT buffer, and RNA was extracted using DNase-treated RNeasy Micro or Mini kits according to cell number. To prevent cross-contamination, each cell subset was processed individually, whereas patient and healthy donor samples were processed jointly. The immunoSEQ multiplex PCR was used to amplify TCRB sequences from cDNA, generating 87-bp fragments that spanned the CDR3 region. The amplicons were sequenced using the Illumina HiSeq platform. Regarding the original processing steps: PCR bias was computationally corrected using synthetic template baselines, reads within Hamming distance 2 were collapsed, and singletons that could not be merged were discarded. Reads were aligned to IMGT to assign V, D and J genes, CDR3 length, and insertions or deletions at six rearrangement sites. Within each subset, clonotype counts were normalized to sorted cell number, and only after that were true diversity and Gini coefficients computed with the tcR R package. The overlap coefficient, calculated on TCRB nucleotide sequences, was used to measure repertoire sharing. Out-of-frame TCRB sequences from naive cells were analyzed as a proxy for the pre-selection repertoire. TCRdb obtained this table from immuneACCESS and retained in-frame rearrangements with V and J assigned. These tables miss some clones; where compared with another copy, unresolved V genes account for less than half of the shortfall, and the remainder is unexplained. V and J calls and clone size are those listed in that table; D and trimming were worked out from the DNA. Present in this sample are some 360,000 clones, about 18% of which were seen just once. The ten most abundant clones make up under 0.055% of the sample.

A single peripheral blood draw of approximately 0.11 L on average was collected from each donor into heparinised tubes. Naive, central memory, regulatory and stem cell-like memory CD4+ T cells were sorted on a BD FACSAria II using a panel including CD45RO, CCR7, CD25, CD127, CD95 and CD27. All sorted populations exceeded 95% purity. Right away, PBMCs were isolated by Lymphoprep density gradient centrifugation and were stained directly, with no culture step. So that batch effects would be minimized, each experiment stained and sorted samples in pairs, pairing one healthy donor with one patient. Overall study results and their limits: At VDJ recombination sites, type 1 diabetes patients had fewer insertions and more deleted nucleotides, which implies abnormalities in thymic rearrangement. Naive, central memory and regulatory TCRB repertoires appeared to be more alike among patients than among healthy donors. Sequencing cDNA rather than genomic DNA could over-represent highly expressing activated cells, although activation and CD3 levels did not differ between groups. Because small numbers of individuals were included in the HLA sub-analyses, any influence of HLA type on TCRB rearrangement was left unresolved. Type 1 diabetes patients showed a moderate but significant shortening of TCRB CDR3 length in all four CD4+ subsets. Shorter templates might have been favored by PCR, but patient and control samples were amplified and corrected together, so both groups would have been affected equally by any skew.

The chain links TRBV14 with TRBJ2-7, with no D gene named confidently. This TCR came from a young woman in good health. Sample: naive CD4+ T cells from blood. Explained via the paper, the cell subset or site label denotes: true naive CD4+ T cells. The DNA sequence follows: TGTGCCAGCAGCCAAGACTCCGAGCAGTACTTC. It specifies CASSQDSEQYF.